One sample yielded the 19 T cell receptor beta chains listed below, sequenced in a study of T-cell memory formation after mild COVID-19. TCRdb re-derived calls from the 5' RACE reads in MiXCR, one entry per CDR3 protein. The sample holds hundreds of thousands of distinct CDR3 sequences, 20% to 25% seen once. Input material: PBMCs or a T cell subset sorted from them (not recorded which). The receptor source for this set is a man aged 18 to 29 who had mild COVID-19 (a few samples of this study predate the infection). Cell type and time point are not known.

This sequence joins TRBV30 and TRBJ2-4; D is perhaps TRBD1 (6 bases). The CDR3 spans 16 residues. Trimming removed 3 bases from V and 6 bases from J, with 21 bases in between. Germline V gene sequence: CDR1 GTSNPN, CDR2 SVGIG (reference sequence). The CDR3 sequence is CAWSAPGVAGANIQYF. DNA of the CDR3: TGTGCCTGGAGCGCGCCAGGGGTAGCCGGTGCAAACATTCAGTACTTC.

This clonotype was seen a few times. The V call is TRBV4-2, the J call TRBJ2-5, with 14 bases fitting TRBD2. The CDR3 loop spans 16 amino acids. V trimming: 4 bases; J trimming: 5 bases; junction bases outside the gene matches: 6. The germline gives CDR1 LGHNA, CDR2 YNFKEQ. The CDR3 sequence is CASSPGLAGGWETQYF. The CDR3 nucleotides are TGTGCCAGCAGCCCTGGACTAGCGGGGGGTTGGGAGACCCAGTACTTC.

This clonotype was seen only a few times. The chain combines TRBV9 with TRBJ2-3; D is unresolved. Germline lookup yields CDR1 SGDLS and CDR2 YYNGEE. CDR3 length: 13 residues. V lost 3 bases, J lost 4 bases, and 9 bases lay in between. The DNA of the CDR3 is TGTGCCAGCAGCGCTCCAGCAGCAGATACGCAGTATTTT. The encoded protein is CASSAPAADTQYF.

The sample holds a few counts of this clonotype. The genes are TRBV27 and TRBJ2-3; no firm D call. CDR1 is MNHEY and CDR2 is SMNVEV in the germline V gene (reference sequence). V lost 4 bases and J lost 6, with 14 bases in between. The CDR3 is 14 amino acids. The CDR3 region has the DNA TGTGCCAGCAGTTGGGCGGTCTCGCGGGATACGCAGTATTTT. Translated: CASSWAVSRDTQYF.

The chain couples TRBV12-3 or TRBV12-4 to TRBJ2-2; unclear D gene. Trimming took off 2 bases at V and 8 bases at J, with 6 bases between the two ends. CDR3 length: 12 amino acids. This chain's CDR3 is CASSLRNGELFF. DNA of the CDR3: TGTGCCAGCAGTTTACGTAATGGGGAGCTGTTTTTT.

This clonotype occurred a few times. J is TRBJ2-2 and V is TRBV21-1. TRBV21-1 is classified as a pseudogene. The CDR3 runs 16 residues. Here the CDR3 DNA reads TGTGCCAGCAGCAAAGCTGAGACGGCGAACACCGGGGAGCTGTTTTTT. Translated: CASSKAETANTGELFF.

This clonotype was found a few times. This chain joins TRBV6-5 and TRBJ1-1; 10 positions match TRBD1. The CDR3 is made up of 15 amino acids. J lost 6 bases, V lost 6 bases, and 10 bases had no gene match. The germline gives CDR1 MNHEY, CDR2 SVGAGI. The CDR3 region has the DNA TGTGCCAGCAGACGATCCCGACAGGGGGCCGCTGAAGCTTTCTTT. Amino acid sequence: CASRRSRQGAAEAFF.

Only a few counts were recorded for this clonotype. The chain carries TRBV3-1 and TRBJ2-2; D not resolved. The germline gives CDR1 LGHDT, CDR2 YNNKEL (reference sequence). This CDR3 is built from 13 residues. V lost 2 bases, J lost 7 bases, and 8 bases lay in between. Written as DNA, the CDR3 is TGTGCCAGCAGCCAAAACGTCGGCGGGGAGCTGTTTTTT. Translation: CASSQNVGGELFF.

This clonotype was seen at least ten times. The V call is TRBV29-1, the J call TRBJ1-1; TRBD1 aligns across 8 bases. With V trimmed by 5 bases and J by 5 bases, 7 bases remained unmatched. The CDR3 has 13 amino acids. CDR1 SQVTM and CDR2 ANQGSEA come from the germline V gene. The CDR3 nucleotides read TGCAGCGTTCGGACAGGGCGTTGGACTGAAGCTTTCTTT. This encodes CSVRTGRWTEAFF.

The rearrangement uses TRBV7-9 and TRBJ2-3; tentatively, D is TRBD1 (6 bases). The CDR3 is made up of 16 amino acids. V lost 5 bases to trimming and J lost 2 bases, with 17 bases between them. Looked up from germline, CDR1 is SEHNR and CDR2 is FQNEAQ (reference sequence). Here the CDR3 DNA reads TGTGCCAGCAGCCGAGGGGGTCACAGAAACACAGATACGCAGTATTTT. Translation gives CASSRGGHRNTDTQYF.

Regarding this clonotype: A much bigger clone sits one base away, suggesting this may be a read error. Written as DNA, the CDR3 is TGTGCCAGCAGCACCACAGATACGCAGTATTTT. Translating gives CASSTTDTQYF. This chain uses TRBV7-2 with TRBJ2-3; D remains ambiguous. Trimming pared 5 bases from V and 2 bases from J, leaving 2 bases between. Germline values: CDR1 SGHTA, CDR2 FQGNSA. CDR3 length: 11 residues.

The V and J genes are TRBV6-5 and TRBJ2-3; possible D gene TRBD1, 5 bases. The CDR3 consists of 16 residues. Germline V gene lookup returns CDR1 MNHEY and CDR2 SVGAGI. Trimming cost V 4 bases and J 2 bases, with 16 bases left between them. This CDR3 reads CASSSDSIPVTDTQYF. As DNA, the CDR3 is TGTGCCAGCAGTTCCGACAGCATTCCGGTCACAGATACGCAGTATTTT.

There are a few counts of this clonotype. The chain joins TRBV27 to TRBJ2-1; no clear D. Germline loops: CDR1 MNHEY, CDR2 SMNVEV (reference sequence). The CDR3 loop spans 14 amino acids. The germline V and J ends were trimmed by 4 bases and 0 bases, with 7 bases remaining between them. The CDR3 protein is CASSSWGSYNEQFF. The CDR3 DNA follows: TGTGCCAGCAGTTCCTGGGGCTCCTACAATGAGCAGTTCTTC.

J is TRBJ2-4 and V is TRBV5-1; D is tentatively TRBD1 or TRBD2 (5 bases each). Trimming took 3 bases from V and 8 from J, leaving 18 bases between them. Germline V lookup: CDR1 SGHRS, CDR2 YFSETQ. The CDR3 spans 15 residues. The CDR3 spells CASSSAGGGVYIQYF. CDR3 nucleotides: TGCGCCAGCAGCTCCGCCGGTGGGGGTGTGTACATTCAGTACTTC.

This clonotype was picked up a small number of times. V usage is TRBV20-1 and J usage is TRBJ2-7; D unclear. Germline V gives CDR1 DFQATT, CDR2 SNEGSKA (reference sequence). This CDR3 is built from 14 residues. Trimming took off 5 bases at V and 0 bases at J, with 14 bases between the two ends. This CDR3 reads CSALSTRSSYEQYV. The DNA for the CDR3 is TGCAGTGCTTTATCGACACGGAGCTCCTACGAGCAGTACGTC.

This clonotype was recorded at least ten times. The gene calls are TRBV7-2 and TRBJ2-3, with D tentatively TRBD1 or TRBD2 (5 bases each). Germline-derived CDR1 and CDR2 are SGHTA and FQGNSA. This CDR3 contains 14 residues. Trimming shortened V by 1 base and J by 5 bases, and 10 bases separated the two germline ends. The CDR3: CASSLDGAVDTQYF. CDR3 DNA sequence: TGTGCCAGCAGCTTAGACGGGGCGGTAGATACGCAGTATTTT.

The chain recombines TRBV18 with TRBJ2-7; D call uncertain. Germline CDR1 KGHSH, CDR2 LQKENI. The CDR3 extends over 13 amino acids. The ends were cut back, 2 bases at V and 5 bases at J, with 10 bases in the middle. The CDR3 DNA reads as TGTGCCAGCTCACCAACTCACTTCCACGAGCAGTACGTC. Translation gives CASSPTHFHEQYV.

The chain combines TRBV9 with TRBJ2-1; 10 bases are a match to TRBD2. Germline V gene data show CDR1 as SGDLS and CDR2 as YYNGEE. The CDR3 sequence is 15 residues long. The ends lost 3 bases at V and 6 bases at J; junction bases unmatched: 6. For the CDR3, the DNA is TGTGCCAGCAGCGCGGGACTAGCGTGGACCAATGAGCAGTTCTTC. Translating gives CASSAGLAWTNEQFF.

The rearrangement joins TRBV18 to TRBJ1-2; D uncertain. The CDR3 is 14 amino acids. Trimming stripped 1 base from V and 1 base from J, with 7 bases between. CDR1 KGHSH and CDR2 LQKENI come from the germline V gene. The CDR3 DNA is TGTGCCAGCTCACCACTCGCCAGTAACTATGGCTACACCTTC. Its protein is CASSPLASNYGYTF.